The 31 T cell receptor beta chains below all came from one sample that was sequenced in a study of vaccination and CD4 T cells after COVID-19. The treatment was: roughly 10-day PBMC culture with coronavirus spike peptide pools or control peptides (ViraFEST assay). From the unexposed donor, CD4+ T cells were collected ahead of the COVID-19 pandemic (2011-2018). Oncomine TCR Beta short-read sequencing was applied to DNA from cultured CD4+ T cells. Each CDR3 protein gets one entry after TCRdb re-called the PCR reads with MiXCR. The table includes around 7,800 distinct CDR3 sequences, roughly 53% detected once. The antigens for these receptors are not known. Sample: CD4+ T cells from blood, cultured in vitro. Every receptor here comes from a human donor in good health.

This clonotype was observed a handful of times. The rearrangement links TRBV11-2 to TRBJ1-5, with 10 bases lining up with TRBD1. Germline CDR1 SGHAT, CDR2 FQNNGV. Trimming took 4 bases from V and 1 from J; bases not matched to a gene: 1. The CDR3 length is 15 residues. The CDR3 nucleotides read TGTGCCAGCAGCTGGGGACAGGGGAGCAATCAGCCCCAGCATTTT. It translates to CASSWGQGSNQPQHF.

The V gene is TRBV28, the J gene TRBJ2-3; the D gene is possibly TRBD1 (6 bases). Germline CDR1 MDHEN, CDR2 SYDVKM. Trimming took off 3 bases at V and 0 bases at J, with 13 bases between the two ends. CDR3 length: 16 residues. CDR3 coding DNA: TGTGCCAGCAGTTTGGGGGCTAGCCGAAGCACAGATACGCAGTATTTT. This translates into CASSLGASRSTDTQYF.

This chain's CDR3 is CSADRGNIQYF. The CDR3 bases are TGCAGTGCTGACAGGGGAAACATTCAGTACTTC. V and J are TRBV20-1 and TRBJ2-4; TRBD1 aligns across 8 bases. The germline V gene encodes CDR1 DFQATT and CDR2 SNEGSKA (reference sequence). Trimming removed 5 bases from V and 6 bases from J; junction bases left unmatched: 0. The CDR3 runs to 11 residues.

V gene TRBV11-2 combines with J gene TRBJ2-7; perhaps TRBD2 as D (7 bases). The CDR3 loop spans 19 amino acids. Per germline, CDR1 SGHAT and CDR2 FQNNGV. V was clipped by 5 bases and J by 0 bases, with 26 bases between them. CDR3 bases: TGTGCCAGCAGCCATCCTCTCTTACTGGGGGGGGCAGCCTCCTACGAGCAGTACTTC. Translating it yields CASSHPLLLGGAASYEQYF.

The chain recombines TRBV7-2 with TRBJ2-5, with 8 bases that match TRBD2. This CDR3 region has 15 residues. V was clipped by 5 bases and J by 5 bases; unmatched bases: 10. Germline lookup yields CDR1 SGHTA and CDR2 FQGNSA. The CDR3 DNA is TGTGCCAGCAGCACCCGGACTAGCTGGGAGGAGACCCAGTACTTC. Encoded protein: CASSTRTSWEETQYF.

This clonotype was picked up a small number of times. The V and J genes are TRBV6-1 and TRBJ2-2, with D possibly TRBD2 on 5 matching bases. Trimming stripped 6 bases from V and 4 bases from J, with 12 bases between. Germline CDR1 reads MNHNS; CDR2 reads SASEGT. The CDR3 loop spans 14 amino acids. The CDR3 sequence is CASSPTGSTGELFF. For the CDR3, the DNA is TGTGCCAGCAGCCCCACGGGGTCCACCGGGGAGCTGTTTTTT.

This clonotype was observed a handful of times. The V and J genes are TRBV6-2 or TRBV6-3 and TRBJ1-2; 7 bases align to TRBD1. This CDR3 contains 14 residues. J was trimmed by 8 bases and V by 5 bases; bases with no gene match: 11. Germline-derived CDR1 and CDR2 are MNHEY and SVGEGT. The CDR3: CASSTDRVSHGYTF. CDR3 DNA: TGTGCCAGCAGTACCGACAGGGTATCGCACGGCTACACCTTC.

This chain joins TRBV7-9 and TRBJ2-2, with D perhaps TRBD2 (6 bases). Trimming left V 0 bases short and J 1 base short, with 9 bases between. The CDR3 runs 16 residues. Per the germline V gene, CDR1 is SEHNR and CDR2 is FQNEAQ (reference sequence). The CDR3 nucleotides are TGTGCCAGCAGCTTAGCGCGGGGAAAGAACACCGGGGAGCTGTTTTTT. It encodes CASSLARGKNTGELFF.

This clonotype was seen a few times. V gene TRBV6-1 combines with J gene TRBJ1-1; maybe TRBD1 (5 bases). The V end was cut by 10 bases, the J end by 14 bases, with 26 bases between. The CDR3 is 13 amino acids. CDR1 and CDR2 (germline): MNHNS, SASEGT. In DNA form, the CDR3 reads TGTGCCACCCAACCCCCTCAGTCGGCCAGGGCCTTCTTT. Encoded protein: CATQPPQSARAFF.

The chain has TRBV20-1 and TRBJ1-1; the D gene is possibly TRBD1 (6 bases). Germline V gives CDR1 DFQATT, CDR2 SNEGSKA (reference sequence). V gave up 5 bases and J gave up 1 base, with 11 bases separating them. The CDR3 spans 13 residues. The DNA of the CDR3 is TGCAGTGCTCACAGGGTACCGAACACTGAAGCTTTCTTT. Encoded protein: CSAHRVPNTEAFF.

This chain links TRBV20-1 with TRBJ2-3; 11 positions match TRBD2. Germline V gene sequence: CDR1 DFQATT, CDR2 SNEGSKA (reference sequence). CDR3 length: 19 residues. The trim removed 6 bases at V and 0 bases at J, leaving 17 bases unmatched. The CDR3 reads CSAAGVGLAGGVSTDTQYF. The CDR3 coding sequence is TGCAGTGCCGCGGGCGTTGGGCTAGCGGGGGGCGTTAGCACAGATACGCAGTATTTT.

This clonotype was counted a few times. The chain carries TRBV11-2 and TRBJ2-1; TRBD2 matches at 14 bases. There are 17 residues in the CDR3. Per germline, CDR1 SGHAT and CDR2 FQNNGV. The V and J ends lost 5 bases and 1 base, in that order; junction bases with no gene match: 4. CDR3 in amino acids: CASSPRLAGGSYNEQFF. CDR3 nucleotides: TGTGCCAGCAGCCCCCGACTAGCGGGAGGGTCCTACAATGAGCAGTTCTTC.

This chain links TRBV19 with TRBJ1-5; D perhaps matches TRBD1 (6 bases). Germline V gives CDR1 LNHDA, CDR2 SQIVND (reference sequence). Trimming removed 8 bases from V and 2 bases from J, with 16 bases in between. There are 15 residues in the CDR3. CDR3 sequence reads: CASQRGRAGNQPQHF. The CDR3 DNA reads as TGTGCCAGTCAACGGGGGCGCGCAGGCAATCAGCCCCAGCATTTT. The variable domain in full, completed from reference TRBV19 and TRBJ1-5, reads DGGITQSPKYLFRKEGQNVTLSCEQNLNHDAMYWYRQDPGQGLRLIYYSQIVNDFQKGDIAEGYSVSREKKESFPLTVTSAQKNPTAFYLCASQRGRAGNQPQHFGDGTRLSIL.

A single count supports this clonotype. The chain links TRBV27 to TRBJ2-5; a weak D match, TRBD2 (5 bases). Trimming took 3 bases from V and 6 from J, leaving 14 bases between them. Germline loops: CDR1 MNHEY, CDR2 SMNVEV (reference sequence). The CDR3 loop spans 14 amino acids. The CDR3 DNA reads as TGTGCCAGCAGTTTCTCGGGAATCGTAAAGACCCAGTACTTC. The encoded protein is CASSFSGIVKTQYF.

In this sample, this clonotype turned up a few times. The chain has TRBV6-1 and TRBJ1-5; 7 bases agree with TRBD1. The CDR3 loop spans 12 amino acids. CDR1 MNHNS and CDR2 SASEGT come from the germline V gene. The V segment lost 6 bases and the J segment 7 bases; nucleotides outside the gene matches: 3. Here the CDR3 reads CASSPRGQPQHF. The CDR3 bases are TGTGCCAGCAGCCCCAGGGGGCAGCCCCAGCATTTT.

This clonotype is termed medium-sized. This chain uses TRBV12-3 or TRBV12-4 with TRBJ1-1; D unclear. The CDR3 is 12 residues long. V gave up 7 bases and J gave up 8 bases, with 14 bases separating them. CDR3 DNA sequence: TGTGCCAGCACCCCTCGAACAACCGAAGCTTTCTTT. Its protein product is CASTPRTTEAFF.

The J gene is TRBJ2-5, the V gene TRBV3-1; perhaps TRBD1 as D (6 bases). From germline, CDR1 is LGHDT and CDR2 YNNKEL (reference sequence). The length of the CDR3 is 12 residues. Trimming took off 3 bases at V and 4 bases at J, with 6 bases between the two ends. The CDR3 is CASSHRGETQYF. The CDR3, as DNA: TGTGCCAGCAGCCACAGGGGAGAGACCCAGTACTTC.

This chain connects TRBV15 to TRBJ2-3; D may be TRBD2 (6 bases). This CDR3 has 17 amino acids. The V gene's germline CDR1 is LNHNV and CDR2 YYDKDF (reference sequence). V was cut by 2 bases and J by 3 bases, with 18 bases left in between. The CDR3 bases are TGTGCCACCAGCAGAAGCCTCCCGGCAGGGAGGACAGATACGCAGTATTTT. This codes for CATSRSLPAGRTDTQYF.

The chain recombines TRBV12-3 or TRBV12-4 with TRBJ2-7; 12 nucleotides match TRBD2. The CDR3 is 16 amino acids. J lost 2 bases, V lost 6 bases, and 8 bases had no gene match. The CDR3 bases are TGTGCCAGCAGAAAGACTAGCGGGAGCGTAACCTACGAGCAGTACTTC. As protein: CASRKTSGSVTYEQYF.

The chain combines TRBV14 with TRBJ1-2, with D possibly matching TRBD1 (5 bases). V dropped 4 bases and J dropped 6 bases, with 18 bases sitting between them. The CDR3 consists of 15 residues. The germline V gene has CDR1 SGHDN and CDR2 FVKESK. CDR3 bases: TGTGCCAGCAGCCCTAAAGTCAGCAGGGACCATGGCTACACCTTC. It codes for CASSPKVSRDHGYTF.

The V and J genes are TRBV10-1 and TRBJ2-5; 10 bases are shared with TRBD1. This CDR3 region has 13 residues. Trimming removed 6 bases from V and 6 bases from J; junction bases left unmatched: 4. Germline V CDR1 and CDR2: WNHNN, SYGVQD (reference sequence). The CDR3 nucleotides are TGCGCCAGCAGCGGAGACAGGGGGCAGACCCAGTACTTC. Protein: CASSGDRGQTQYF.

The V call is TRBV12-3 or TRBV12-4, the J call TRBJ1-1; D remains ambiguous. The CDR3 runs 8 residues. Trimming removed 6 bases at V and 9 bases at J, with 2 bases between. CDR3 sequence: CASRQAFF. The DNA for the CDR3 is TGTGCCAGCAGACAAGCTTTCTTT.

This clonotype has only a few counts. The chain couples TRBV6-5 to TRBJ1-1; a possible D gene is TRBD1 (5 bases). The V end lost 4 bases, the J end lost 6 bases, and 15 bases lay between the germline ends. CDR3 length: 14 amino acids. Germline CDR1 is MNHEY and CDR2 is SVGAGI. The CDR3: CASSWQGGLPEAFF. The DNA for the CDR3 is TGTGCCAGCAGTTGGCAGGGAGGGTTACCTGAAGCTTTCTTT.

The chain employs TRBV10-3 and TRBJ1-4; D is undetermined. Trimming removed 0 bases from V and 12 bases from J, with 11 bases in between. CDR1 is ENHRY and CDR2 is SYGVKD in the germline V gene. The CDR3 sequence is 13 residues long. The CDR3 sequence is CAISESVEVELFF. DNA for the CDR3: TGTGCCATCAGTGAGTCAGTGGAGGTGGAACTGTTTTTT.

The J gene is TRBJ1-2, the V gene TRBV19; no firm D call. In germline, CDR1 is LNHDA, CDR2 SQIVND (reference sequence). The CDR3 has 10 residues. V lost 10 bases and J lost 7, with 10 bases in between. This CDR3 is CATGYGGYTF. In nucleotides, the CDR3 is TGTGCCACCGGTTACGGTGGCTACACCTTC.

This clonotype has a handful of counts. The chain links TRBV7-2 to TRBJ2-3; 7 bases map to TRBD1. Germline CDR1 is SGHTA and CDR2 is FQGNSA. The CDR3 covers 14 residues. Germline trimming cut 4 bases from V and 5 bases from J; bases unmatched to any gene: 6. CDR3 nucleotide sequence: TGTGCCAGCAGCTACGACAGGGCGAAAGATACGCAGTATTTT. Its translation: CASSYDRAKDTQYF.

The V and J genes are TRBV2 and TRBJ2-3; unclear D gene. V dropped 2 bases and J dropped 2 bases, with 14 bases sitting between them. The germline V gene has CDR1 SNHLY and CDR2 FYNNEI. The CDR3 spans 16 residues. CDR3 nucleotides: TGTGCCAGCAGTGAACTAGGTGTCAGCGCCACAGATACGCAGTATTTT. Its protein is CASSELGVSATDTQYF.

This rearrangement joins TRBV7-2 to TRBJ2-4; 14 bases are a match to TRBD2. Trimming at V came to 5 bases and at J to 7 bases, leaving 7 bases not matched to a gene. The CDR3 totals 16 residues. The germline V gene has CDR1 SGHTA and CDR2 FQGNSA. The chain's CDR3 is CASSTGTSGRNNIQYF. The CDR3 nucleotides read TGTGCCAGCAGCACCGGGACTAGCGGGAGAAATAACATTCAGTACTTC.

The CDR3 spells CSASLGGPRGETQYF. The DNA of the CDR3 is TGCAGTGCTAGTCTGGGGGGCCCAAGGGGAGAGACCCAGTACTTC. The gene calls are TRBV20-1 and TRBJ2-5; D may correspond to TRBD1 or TRBD2 (6 bases each). Germline V gene data show CDR1 as DFQATT and CDR2 as SNEGSKA (reference sequence). The CDR3 loop spans 15 amino acids. V lost 3 bases to trimming and J lost 4 bases, with 18 bases between them.

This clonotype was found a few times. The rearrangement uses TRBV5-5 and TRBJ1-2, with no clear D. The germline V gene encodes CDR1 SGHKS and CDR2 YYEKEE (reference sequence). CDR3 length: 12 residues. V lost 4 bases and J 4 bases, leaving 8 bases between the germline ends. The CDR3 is CASSRSSYGYTF. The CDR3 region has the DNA TGTGCCAGCAGCCGGAGTAGCTATGGCTACACCTTC.

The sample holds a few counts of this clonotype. The CDR3 loop is CASSGQLGETQYF. CDR3 bases: TGTGCCAGCAGTGGTCAGTTGGGGGAGACCCAGTACTTC. This chain joins TRBV2 and TRBJ2-5; D is unresolved. This CDR3 is 13 amino acids long. V gave up 4 bases and J gave up 5 bases, with 11 bases separating them. Germline V CDR1 and CDR2: SNHLY, FYNNEI.